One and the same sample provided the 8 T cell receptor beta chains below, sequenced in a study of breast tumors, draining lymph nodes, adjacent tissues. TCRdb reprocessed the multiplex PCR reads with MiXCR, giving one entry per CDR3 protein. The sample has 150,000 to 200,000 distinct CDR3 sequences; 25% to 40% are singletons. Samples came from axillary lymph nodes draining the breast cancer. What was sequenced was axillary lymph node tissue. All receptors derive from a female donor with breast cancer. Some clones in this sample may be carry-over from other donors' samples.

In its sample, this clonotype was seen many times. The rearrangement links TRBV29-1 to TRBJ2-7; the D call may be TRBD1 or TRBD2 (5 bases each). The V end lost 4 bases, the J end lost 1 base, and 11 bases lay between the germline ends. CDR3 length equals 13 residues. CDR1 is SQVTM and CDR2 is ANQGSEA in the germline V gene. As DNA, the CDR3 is TGCAGCGTTGCCGGGGCCTTGTCCTACGAGCAGTACTTC. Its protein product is CSVAGALSYEQYF.

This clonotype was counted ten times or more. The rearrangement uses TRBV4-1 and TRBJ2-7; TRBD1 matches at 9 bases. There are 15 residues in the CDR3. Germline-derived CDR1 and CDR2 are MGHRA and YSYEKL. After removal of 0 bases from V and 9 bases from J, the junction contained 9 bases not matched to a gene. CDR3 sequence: CASSQERTGVIWQYF. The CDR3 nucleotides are TGCGCCAGCAGCCAAGAGAGGACAGGGGTTATCTGGCAGTACTTC.

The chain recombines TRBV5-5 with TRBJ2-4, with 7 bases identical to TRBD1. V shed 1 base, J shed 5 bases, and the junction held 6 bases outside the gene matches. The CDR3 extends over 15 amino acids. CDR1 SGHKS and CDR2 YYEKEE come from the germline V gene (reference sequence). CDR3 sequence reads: CASSLIPGTENIQYF. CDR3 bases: TGTGCCAGCAGCTTGATTCCCGGGACAGAAAACATTCAGTACTTC.

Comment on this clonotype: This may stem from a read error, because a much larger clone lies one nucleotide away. The chain's CDR3 is CAGSPQGGVSYEQYF. The CDR3 DNA follows: TGTGCCGGCAGCCCTCAGGGGGGGGTGTCCTACGAGCAGTACTTC. The chain joins TRBV9 to TRBJ2-7; D may match TRBD1 or TRBD2 (7 bases each). Germline values: CDR1 SGDLS, CDR2 YYNGEE. The CDR3 spans 15 residues.

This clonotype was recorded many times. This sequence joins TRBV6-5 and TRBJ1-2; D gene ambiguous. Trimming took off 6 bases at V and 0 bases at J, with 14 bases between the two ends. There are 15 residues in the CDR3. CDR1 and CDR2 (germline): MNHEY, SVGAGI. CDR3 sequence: CASSTSGAANYGYTF. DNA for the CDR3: TGTGCCAGCAGCACCTCAGGTGCCGCTAACTATGGCTACACCTTC.

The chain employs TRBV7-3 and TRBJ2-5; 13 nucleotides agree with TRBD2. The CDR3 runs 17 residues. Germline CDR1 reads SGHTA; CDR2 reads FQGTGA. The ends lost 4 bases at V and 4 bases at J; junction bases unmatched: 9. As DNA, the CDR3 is TGTGCCAGCAGCTCCGGGACTAGCGGGACAGGGAGAGAGACCCAGTACTTC. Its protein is CASSSGTSGTGRETQYF.

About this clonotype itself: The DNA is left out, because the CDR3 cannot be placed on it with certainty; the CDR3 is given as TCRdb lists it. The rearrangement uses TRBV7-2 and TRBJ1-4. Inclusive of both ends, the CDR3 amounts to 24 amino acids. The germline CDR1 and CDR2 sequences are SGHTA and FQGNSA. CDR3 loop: CASSGGLAFSYEQYFGPGNEKLFF.

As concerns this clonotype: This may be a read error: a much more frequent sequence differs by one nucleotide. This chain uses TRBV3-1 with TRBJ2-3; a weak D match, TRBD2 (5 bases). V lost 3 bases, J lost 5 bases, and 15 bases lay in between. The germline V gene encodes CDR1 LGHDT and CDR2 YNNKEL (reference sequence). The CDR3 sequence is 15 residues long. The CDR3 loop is CASSHGAEAGDTQYF. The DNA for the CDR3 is TGTGCCAGCAGCCATGGTGCGGAGGCCGGAGATACGCAGTATTTT.